This is a list of T cell receptor beta chains from one sample in a study of blood T cell repertoires in COVID-19. The data were produced by immunoSEQ multiplex PCR, yet TCRdb's version contains in-frame clones alone and is incomplete. This sample has 200,000 to 250,000 clones, with roughly 88% found just once. The sequenced sample consisted of PBMCs or T cells enriched from blood (not recorded which). These TCRs come from a woman aged 45-65 years with acute COVID-19. Both conserved end residues are part of each CDR3. A D gene is named only where the DNA matches it firmly. The size entry is marked missing in some rows and otherwise reads once, few, many or a size class.

clone size | J gene | D gene | V gene | CDR3 length | CDR3 protein | CDR3 DNA
NA | TRBJ2-7 | NA | TRBV6-5 | 12 | CATRRGSYEQYF | TGTGCCACTCGGAGAGGCTCCTACGAGCAGTACTTC
NA | TRBJ2-1 | NA | TRBV28 | 12 | CAWGTYYNEQFF | TGTGCATGGGGGACATACTACAATGAGCAGTTCTTC
NA | TRBJ2-1 | NA | TRBV5-1 | 12 | CASSLGGNEQFF | TGCGCCAGCAGCTTGGGCGGGAATGAGCAGTTCTTC
NA | TRBJ1-3 | NA | TRBV7-6 | 16 | CASSDHQGDGGNTIYF | TGTGCCAGCAGCGACCACCAAGGGGATGGAGGAAACACCATATATTTT
NA | TRBJ1-2 | NA | TRBV5-6 | 13 | CASSLGPVYGYTF | TGTGCCAGCAGCTTGGGCCCAGTTTATGGCTACACCTTC
NA | TRBJ2-6 | NA | TRBV3-1/TRBV3-2 | 15 | CASSQVPSGANVLTF | TGTGCCAGCAGCCAAGTACCGAGTGGGGCCAACGTCCTGACTTTC
NA | TRBJ2-3 | TRBD2 | TRBV4-1 | 16 | CASSQDLAGVTDTQYF | TGCGCCAGCAGCCAAGATTTAGCGGGAGTCACAGATACGCAGTATTTT
NA | TRBJ2-7 | TRBD1 | TRBV27 | 13 | CASSYGTGDEQYF | TGTGCCAGCAGTTACGGGACAGGGGACGAGCAGTACTTC
NA | TRBJ2-7 | TRBD2 | TRBV5-4 | 15 | CASSSGLAASYEQYF | TGTGCCAGCAGCTCCGGACTAGCGGCCTCCTACGAGCAGTACTTC
NA | TRBJ2-2 | TRBD1 | TRBV4-2 | 18 | CASSQTETGGIITGELFF | TGTGCCAGCAGCCAGACTGAGACAGGGGGCATTATCACCGGGGAGCTGTTTTTT
NA | TRBJ2-3 | TRBD2 | TRBV4-3 | 15 | CASSRRGDGRDTQYF | TGCGCCAGCAGCCGTCGGGGGGATGGGAGGGATACGCAGTATTTT
NA | TRBJ1-4 | NA | TRBV3-1/TRBV3-2 | 17 | CASSQAKTQGINEKLFF | TGTGCCAGCAGCCAAGCGAAGACTCAGGGCATTAATGAAAAACTGTTTTTT
NA | TRBJ1-2 | TRBD1 | TRBV5-1 | 14 | CASSLRGTGYGYTF | TGCGCCAGCAGCTTGCGGGGGACAGGTTATGGCTACACCTTC
NA | TRBJ1-2 | NA | TRBV5-5 | 13 | CASSLVGNYGYTF | TGTGCCAGCAGCTTGGTGGGCAACTATGGCTACACCTTC
NA | TRBJ2-7 | NA | TRBV7-8 | 14 | CASSLAQTTYEQYF | TGTGCCAGCAGCTTAGCGCAAACTACCTACGAGCAGTACTTC
NA | TRBJ1-4 | TRBD1 | TRBV3-1/TRBV3-2 | 14 | CASSQAPGQGKTTF | TGTGCCAGCAGCCAGGCCCCGGGACAGGGAAAGACAACGTTT
NA | TRBJ1-6 | NA | TRBV5-6 | 12 | CASSFLDSPLHF | TGTGCCAGCAGCTTCTTAGATTCACCCCTCCACTTT
NA | TRBJ1-3 | NA | TRBV18 | 15 | CASSPGGFSGNTIYF | TGTGCCAGCTCACCAGGGGGGTTCTCTGGAAACACCATATATTTT
NA | TRBJ2-1 | NA | TRBV10-3 | 16 | CAISESAVEERNEQFF | TGTGCCATCAGTGAGTCCGCAGTCGAAGAGAGGAATGAGCAGTTCTTC
NA | TRBJ2-1 | TRBD2 | TRBV5-1 | 16 | CASSLLAGRARNEQFF | TGCGCCAGCAGCTTATTAGCGGGGAGGGCCAGGAATGAGCAGTTCTTC
NA | TRBJ2-3 | NA | TRBV28 | 13 | CASSFRVVDTQYF | TGTGCCAGCAGTTTCCGGGTGGTTGATACGCAGTATTTT
NA | TRBJ1-1 | NA | TRBV5-1 | 13 | CASSGGVAVEAFF | TGCGCCAGCAGCGGCGGAGTGGCGGTGGAAGCTTTCTTT
NA | TRBJ2-7 | TRBD1 | TRBV18 | 16 | CASSPGSGTGNYEQYF | TGTGCCAGCTCACCGGGGAGTGGGACAGGCAACTACGAGCAGTACTTC
NA | TRBJ1-2 | TRBD1 | TRBV4-2 | 16 | CASSQGTGGNIYGYTF | TGTGCCAGCAGCCAAGGGACAGGGGGAAATATCTATGGCTACACCTTC
NA | TRBJ1-5 | TRBD1 | TRBV9 | 13 | CASSGDSGQPQHF | TGTGCCAGCAGCGGGGACAGTGGGCAGCCCCAGCATTTT
NA | TRBJ2-2 | NA | TRBV25-1 | 12 | CASSPNAGELFF | TGTGCCAGCAGCCCCAATGCCGGGGAGCTGTTTTTT
NA | TRBJ1-3 | NA | TRBV19 | 15 | CATRRTRGSGNTIYF | TGTGCCACCCGGAGGACGCGGGGCTCTGGAAACACCATATATTTT
NA | TRBJ1-1 | TRBD1 | TRBV4-3 | 16 | CASSQISGQGRNKAFF | TGCGCCAGCAGCCAAATCTCCGGACAGGGGCGGAATAAAGCTTTCTTT
NA | TRBJ2-1 | TRBD1 | TRBV19 | 15 | CASTRQGALYNEQFF | TGTGCCAGTACTCGGCAGGGGGCTCTCTACAATGAGCAGTTCTTC
once | TRBJ1-2 | TRBD1 | TRBV9 | 16 | CASRGQARLRGHGYTF | TGTGCCAGCCGTGGACAGGCGCGACTGAGGGGGCATGGCTACACCTTC
NA | TRBJ2-5 | NA | TRBV30 | 12 | CAWKQGQETQYF | TGTGCCTGGAAACAGGGACAAGAGACCCAGTACTTC
NA | TRBJ1-2 | NA | TRBV28 | 12 | CASSREPHGYTF | TGTGCCAGCAGTCGGGAGCCCCATGGCTACACCTTC
NA | TRBJ1-4 | NA | TRBV7-9 | 14 | CASSLAGSGEKLFF | TGTGCCAGCAGCTTAGCGGGGAGTGGTGAAAAACTGTTTTTT
NA | TRBJ2-7 | TRBD2 | TRBV28 | 15 | CASSSPSGGIYEQYF | TGTGCCAGCAGTTCGCCCTCGGGAGGGATCTACGAGCAGTACTTC
NA | TRBJ1-6 | NA | TRBV28 | 14 | CASSFAGNNSPLHF | TGTGCCAGCAGTTTTGCCGGGAATAATTCACCCCTCCACTTT
NA | TRBJ1-1 | NA | TRBV5-1 | 13 | CASSPTSDTEAFF | TGCGCCAGCAGCCCCACCTCAGACACTGAAGCTTTCTTT
NA | TRBJ2-1 | NA | TRBV30 | 13 | CAWSLGSYNEQFF | TGTGCCTGGAGTCTGGGCAGCTACAATGAGCAGTTCTTC
NA | TRBJ1-4 | NA | TRBV19 | 13 | CASSIPAGEKLFF | TGTGCCAGTAGTATCCCTGCCGGGGAAAAACTGTTTTTT
NA | TRBJ2-2 | TRBD2 | TRBV5-5 | 18 | CASSPPGLAGEVSGELFF | TGTGCCAGCAGCCCTCCGGGACTAGCGGGAGAAGTATCCGGGGAGCTGTTTTTT
once | TRBJ2-6 | NA | TRBV7-9 | 14 | CASSFSSGANVLTF | TGTGCCAGCAGCTTTTCTTCTGGGGCCAACGTCCTGACTTTC
NA | TRBJ2-2 | NA | TRBV7-8 | 15 | CASSGLGANTGELFF | TGTGCCAGCAGCGGTTTGGGAGCGAACACCGGGGAGCTGTTTTTT
NA | TRBJ2-2 | NA | TRBV5-4 | 13 | CASSLGRVGELFF | TGTGCCAGCAGCTTGGGCAGGGTTGGGGAGCTGTTTTTT
NA | TRBJ2-1 | NA | TRBV12-3/TRBV12-4 | 12 | CASSLHSIRQFF | TGTGCCAGCAGTTTACATAGTATACGGCAGTTCTTC
many | TRBJ1-1 | NA | TRBV10-3 | 14 | CAISEPGGNTEAFF | TGTGCCATCAGTGAGCCGGGGGGGAACACTGAAGCTTTCTTT
NA | TRBJ1-4 | NA | TRBV3-1/TRBV3-2 | 11 | CASSQLEKLFF | TGTGCCAGCAGCCAACTTGAAAAACTGTTTTTT
NA | TRBJ1-2 | NA | TRBV3-1/TRBV3-2 | 14 | CASSQPTGGYGYTF | TGTGCCAGCAGCCAACCGACAGGCGGATATGGCTACACCTTC
NA | TRBJ1-1 | TRBD1 | TRBV28 | 15 | CASSQQGPRNTEAFF | TGTGCCAGCAGTCAACAGGGGCCACGGAACACTGAAGCTTTCTTT
NA | TRBJ1-1 | NA | TRBV6-5 | 12 | CASSRQATEAFF | TGTGCCAGCAGTCGACAGGCTACTGAAGCTTTCTTT
NA | TRBJ2-1 | NA | TRBV14 | 16 | CASSPITFSSYNEQFF | TGTGCCAGCAGCCCCATTACTTTCTCCTCCTACAATGAGCAGTTCTTC
NA | TRBJ2-5 | TRBD1 | TRBV30 | 14 | CAWSVLGGGETQYF | TGTGCCTGGAGTGTTTTAGGGGGCGGAGAGACCCAGTACTTC
few | TRBJ1-4 | TRBD1 | TRBV7-9 | 16 | CASSLGDRGANEKLFF | TGTGCCAGCAGCTTAGGCGACAGGGGGGCTAATGAAAAACTGTTTTTT
NA | TRBJ1-5 | NA | TRBV19 | 13 | CASSRAGGQPQHF | TGTGCCAGTAGTAGAGCCGGGGGTCAGCCCCAGCATTTT
NA | TRBJ2-5 | NA | TRBV18 | 11 | CASSPQETQYF | TGTGCCAGCTCCCCCCAGGAGACCCAGTACTTC
NA | TRBJ2-1 | TRBD2 | TRBV27 | 16 | CASSLFLSGSYNEQFF | TGTGCCAGCAGTTTATTTCTCAGCGGGAGCTACAATGAGCAGTTCTTC
NA | TRBJ2-7 | NA | TRBV27 | 14 | CASGSLGALYEQYF | TGTGCCAGCGGTTCCCTTGGAGCTCTCTACGAGCAGTACTTC
once | TRBJ2-5 | NA | TRBV28 | 13 | CASSFHYQETQYF | TGTGCCAGCAGTTTCCACTACCAAGAGACCCAGTACTTC
NA | TRBJ1-1 | NA | TRBV3-1/TRBV3-2 | 14 | CASGPNRVNTEAFF | TGTGCCAGCGGACCAAACAGGGTTAACACTGAAGCTTTCTTT
NA | TRBJ1-3 | NA | TRBV6-5 | 15 | CASSRTDTSGNTIYF | TGTGCCAGCAGTCGGACAGACACCTCTGGAAACACCATATATTTT
NA | TRBJ1-5 | NA | TRBV13 | 13 | CASSLAGFQPQHF | TGTGCCAGCAGCTTAGCGGGGTTCCAGCCCCAGCATTTT
NA | TRBJ2-1 | TRBD2 | TRBV24-1 | 14 | CATSGLAGNPEQFF | TGTGCCACCTCGGGACTAGCGGGAAACCCGGAGCAGTTCTTC